The 20 T cell receptor beta chains listed next were all sequenced from one sample in a study of memory CD4+ T cells and cytomegalovirus serostatus (dated 2019 in TCRdb). The library was generated by the immunoSEQ multiplex PCR assay. TCRdb took over this immuneACCESS table, retaining in-frame rearrangements with V and J assigned. Such tables are incomplete; in checked studies, under half of the missing clones stem from an unresolved V gene, and the remainder is unexplained. The sample yields around 54,000 clones; around 79% were counted once. The ten largest clones add up to about 3% of the sample. A FACSAria II was used to sort memory CD4+ T cells, defined as single viable CD3+CD4+CD8-CD45RO+ cells. The sequenced sample was memory CD4+ T cells from blood. These TCRs come from an adult in good health and CMV-seropositive.

CDR3 coding DNA: TGTGCCAGCAGCTTAGGGGGCGCCAATCAAGCTTTCTTT. It encodes CASSLGGANQAFF. This sequence joins TRBV11-2 and TRBJ1-1; possibly TRBD1 for D (5 bases). Trimming took off 1 base at V and 9 bases at J, with 12 bases between the two ends. The CDR3 totals 13 residues. Germline assignment: CDR1 SGHAT and CDR2 FQNNGV.

Notes on this clone: The sample has other DNA sequences that encode this CDR3 too. The J gene is TRBJ2-7, the V gene TRBV9, with D possibly called TRBD1 or TRBD2 (6 bases each). CDR3 length: 15 residues. V lost 0 bases and J lost 4, with 14 bases in between. The germline V gene has CDR1 SGDLS and CDR2 YYNGEE. The CDR3 spells CASSVEGGGMYEQYF. CDR3 DNA: TGTGCCAGCAGCGTAGAGGGGGGCGGAATGTACGAGCAGTACTTC.

This chain links TRBV19 with TRBJ2-7; D is undetermined. This CDR3 region has 14 residues. V was pared by 3 bases and J by 0 bases, with 9 bases between. Germline V gene lookup returns CDR1 LNHDA and CDR2 SQIVND (reference sequence). CDR3: CASSMRPDSYEQYF. The CDR3 DNA reads as TGTGCCAGTAGTATGCGTCCGGACTCCTACGAGCAGTACTTC.

V gene TRBV5-8 combines with J gene TRBJ1-1; D may be TRBD1 (5 bases). The V gene lost 2 bases and the J gene lost 1 base, with 6 bases spanning the gap. The CDR3 runs to 13 residues. Germline CDR1 is SGHTS and CDR2 is YDEGEE. The CDR3 region has the DNA TGTGCCAGCAGCTTACAGGCGAACACTGAAGCTTTCTTT. This translates into CASSLQANTEAFF. Variable domain in full (rest from reference TRBV5-8 and TRBJ1-1): EAGVTQSPTHLIKTRGQQATLRCSPISGHTSVYWYQQALGLGLQFLLWYDEGEERNRGNFPPRFSGRQFPNYSSELNVNALELEDSALYLCASSLQANTEAFFGQGTRLTVV.

The chain has TRBV6-6 and TRBJ1-2; D not resolved. Germline CDR1 MNHNY, CDR2 SVGAGI (reference sequence). The CDR3 has 15 amino acids. The V end lost 0 bases, the J end lost 0 bases, and 8 bases lay between the germline ends. The CDR3 DNA reads TGTGCCAGCAGTTACTCGGCACCCGCTAACTATGGCTACACCTTC. It encodes CASSYSAPANYGYTF.

The chain has TRBV7-2 and TRBJ1-5, with unresolved D. V was clipped by 1 base and J by 12 bases, with 10 bases between them. The CDR3 is 12 amino acids. Per the germline V gene, CDR1 is SGHTA and CDR2 is FQGNSA. CDR3 region: CASSLDGRRQHF. CDR3 bases: TGTGCCAGCAGCTTAGACGGGAGACGCCAGCATTTT. The full variable domain, completed using reference TRBV7-2 and TRBJ1-5, is GAGVSQSPSNKVTEKGKDVELRCDPISGHTALYWYRQSLGQGLEFLIYFQGNSAPDKSGLPSDRFSAERTGGSVSTLTIQRTQQEDSAVYLCASSLDGRRQHFGDGTRLSIL.

V usage is TRBV5-1 and J usage is TRBJ1-1; 10 bases are shared with TRBD1. The CDR3 extends over 15 amino acids. Germline CDR1 SGHRS, CDR2 YFSETQ. The trim removed 4 bases at V and 3 bases at J, leaving 6 bases unmatched. The CDR3 nucleotides read TGCGCCAGCAGCCCCAGGACAGGGGGGCACACTGAAGCTTTCTTT. As protein: CASSPRTGGHTEAFF.

This chain joins TRBV6-6 and TRBJ2-3, with D tentatively TRBD1 or TRBD2 (7 bases each). CDR1 and CDR2 from the germline V gene are MNHNY and SVGAGI (reference sequence). V was clipped by 11 bases and J by 6 bases, with 18 bases between them. This CDR3 contains 13 residues. As DNA, the CDR3 is TGTGCCGCAGGGGGGGCGGTCCTGGATACGCAGTATTTT. It translates to CAAGGAVLDTQYF.

V gene TRBV10-3 combines with J gene TRBJ2-5; D remains unclear. The CDR3 consists of 11 residues. Trimming cost V 10 bases and J 0 bases, with 6 bases left between them. CDR1 is ENHRY, CDR2 SYGVKD, per germline. CDR3 sequence reads: CATANQETQYF. CDR3 in DNA: TGTGCCACCGCAAACCAAGAGACCCAGTACTTC.

The chain combines TRBV7-9 with TRBJ2-7; a weak D match, TRBD1 (5 bases). CDR3 length equals 14 residues. V gave up 5 bases and J gave up 5 bases, with 16 bases separating them. The V gene's germline CDR1 is SEHNR and CDR2 FQNEAQ (reference sequence). The CDR3 nucleotides read TGTGCCAGCAGCCCAGGTAGGGGCACCGACGAGCAGTACTTC. This encodes CASSPGRGTDEQYF.

The chain employs TRBV30 and TRBJ2-5, with D tentatively TRBD1 or TRBD2 (5 bases each). Per germline, CDR1 GTSNPN and CDR2 SVGIG (reference sequence). There are 13 residues in the CDR3. The germline V and J ends were trimmed by 4 bases and 5 bases, with 14 bases remaining between them. CDR3: CAWTRSGLETQYF. The CDR3 nucleotides are TGTGCCTGGACCAGATCGGGGCTGGAGACCCAGTACTTC.

The chain employs TRBV30 and TRBJ2-3, with 8 bases lining up with TRBD2. Germline V gene data show CDR1 as GTSNPN and CDR2 as SVGIG (reference sequence). The CDR3 spans 15 residues. With V trimmed by 1 base and J by 8 bases, 11 bases remained unmatched. CDR3 coding DNA: TGTGCCTGGAGTGCACGGGGCGGGAGGATTGCTACGCAGTATTTT. The encoded protein is CAWSARGGRIATQYF.

V gene TRBV28 combines with J gene TRBJ2-3, with a weak D call TRBD1 (5 bases). Germline CDR1 reads MDHEN; CDR2 reads SYDVKM. Trimming pared 3 bases from V and 4 bases from J, leaving 11 bases between. The CDR3 is 14 amino acids. CDR3 amino acids: CASSFRDGADTQYF. DNA of the CDR3: TGTGCCAGCAGTTTCAGGGATGGAGCAGATACGCAGTATTTT. The full variable domain, in which reference TRBV28 and TRBJ2-3 provide the parts outside the CDR3, is DVKVTQSSRYLVKRTGEKVFLECVQDMDHENMFWYRQDPGLGLRLIYFSYDVKMKEKGDIPEGYSVSREKKERFSLILESASTNQTSMYLCASSFRDGADTQYFGPGTRLTVL.

This clone showed up just a few times. CDR3 in DNA: TGTGCCAGCTCACCTTTCGAACCAACCCGGGTCCTGGATGAAAAACTGTTTTTT. Protein product: CASSPFEPTRVLDEKLFF. This chain links TRBV18 with TRBJ1-4; D is uncertain. CDR3 length equals 18 residues. Germline V gene sequence: CDR1 KGHSH, CDR2 LQKENI. Trimming took 3 bases from V and 6 from J, leaving 23 bases between them.

This clone appeared a few times. The V gene is TRBV7-2, the J gene TRBJ2-3; 7 bases map to TRBD2. This CDR3 has 17 residues. Unmatched junction bases numbered 17, after V lost 8 bases and J lost 3 bases. CDR1 is SGHTA and CDR2 is FQGNSA in the germline V gene. The CDR3 coding sequence is TGTGCCAGCTCCCTTAAACTACCGGGAGGTACGACAGATACGCAGTATTTT. Residues: CASSLKLPGGTTDTQYF.

This chain links TRBV5-6 with TRBJ2-4, with 8 bases that match TRBD1. Germline CDR1 SGHDT, CDR2 YYEEEE. The CDR3 length is 17 residues. Trimming cost V 4 bases and J 2 bases; bases outside gene matches: 11. The CDR3 is CASSGDRSSSTKNIQYF. CDR3 sequence (DNA): TGTGCCAGCAGCGGGGACAGGAGCTCCTCGACCAAAAACATTCAGTACTTC.

The CDR3 nucleotides read TGTGCCAGCAGTGACCGACAGGGACTTAGTCCCGGGGAGCTGTTTTTT. This translates into CASSDRQGLSPGELFF. The rearrangement joins TRBV6-1 to TRBJ2-2, with a weak D call TRBD1 (7 bases). V was pared by 3 bases and J by 6 bases, with 17 bases between. The CDR3 contains 16 residues. The germline V gene has CDR1 MNHNS and CDR2 SASEGT.

This chain joins TRBV28 and TRBJ2-7, with 10 bases fitting TRBD1. V dropped 6 bases and J dropped 4; count of bases not matched to a gene: 6. The germline CDR1 and CDR2 sequences are MDHEN and SYDVKM. The CDR3 totals 14 residues. CDR3 sequence reads: CASSRTGGSYEQYF. The CDR3 coding sequence is TGTGCCAGCAGCCGGACAGGGGGTAGTTACGAGCAGTACTTC.

The chain joins TRBV5-4 to TRBJ2-1; 10 positions agree with TRBD2. The CDR3 totals 18 residues. Looked up from germline, CDR1 is SGHNT and CDR2 is YYREEE (reference sequence). The J segment lost 6 bases and the V segment lost 0 bases, leaving 12 bases of the junction unmatched. CDR3: CASSLGGASGSRSNEQFF. The CDR3 DNA is TGTGCCAGCAGCTTGGGGGGGGCTAGCGGGAGTCGTTCCAATGAGCAGTTCTTC.

CDR3 DNA: TGCGCCAGCAGTCTAGCGGGGGGGACCTACGAGCAGTACGTC. Its translation is CASSLAGGTYEQYV. The rearrangement uses TRBV5-1 and TRBJ2-7; 12 bases map to TRBD2. Unmatched junction bases numbered 2, after V lost 5 bases and J lost 2 bases. CDR1 is SGHRS and CDR2 is YFSETQ in the germline V gene. This CDR3 has 14 amino acids.